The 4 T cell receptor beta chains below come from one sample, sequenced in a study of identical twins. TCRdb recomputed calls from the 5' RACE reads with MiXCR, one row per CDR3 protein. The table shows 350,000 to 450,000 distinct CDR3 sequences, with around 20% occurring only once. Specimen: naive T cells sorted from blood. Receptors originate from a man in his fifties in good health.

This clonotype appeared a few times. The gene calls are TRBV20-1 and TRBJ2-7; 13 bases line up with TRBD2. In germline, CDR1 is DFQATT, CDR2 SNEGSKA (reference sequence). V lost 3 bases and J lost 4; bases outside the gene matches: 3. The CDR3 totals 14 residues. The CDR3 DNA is TGCAGTGCTAGCGGGACTAGCGGGATATACGAGCAGTACTTC. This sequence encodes CSASGTSGIYEQYF.

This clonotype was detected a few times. In DNA form, the CDR3 reads TGTGCCTGGGCCGTGGGGACTAGGAGGTACAATGAGCAGTTCTTC. Protein sequence: CAWAVGTRRYNEQFF. The chain carries TRBV30 and TRBJ2-1; TRBD2 matches at 8 bases. CDR3 size: 15 residues. CDR1 is GTSNPN and CDR2 is SVGIG in the germline V gene (reference sequence). With V trimmed by 5 bases and J by 4 bases, 10 bases remained unmatched.

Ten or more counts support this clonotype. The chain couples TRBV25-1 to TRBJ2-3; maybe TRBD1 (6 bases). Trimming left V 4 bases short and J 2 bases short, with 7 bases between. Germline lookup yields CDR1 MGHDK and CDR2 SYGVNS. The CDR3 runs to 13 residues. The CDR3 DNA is TGTGCCAGCAGTGGGACAGTCACAGATACGCAGTATTTT. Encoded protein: CASSGTVTDTQYF.

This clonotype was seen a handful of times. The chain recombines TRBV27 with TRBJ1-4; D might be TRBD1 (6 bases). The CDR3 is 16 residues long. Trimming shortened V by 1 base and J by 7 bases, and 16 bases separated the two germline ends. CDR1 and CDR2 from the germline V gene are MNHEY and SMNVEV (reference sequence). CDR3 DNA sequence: TGTGCCAGCAGTTTATTTCCTAGGGGGAATAGTGAAAAACTGTTTTTT. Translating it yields CASSLFPRGNSEKLFF.